This T cell receptor (beta chain) was observed in a study of blood T cell repertoires in COVID-19. About the research overall: Samples of COVID-19 (acute and convalescent) were obtained from the United States, Italy and Spain. Nucleic acid was either cDNA or gDNA, and it came from T cells, B-cell-depleted T cells, or PBMCs.

Original handling: It was from reference gene primer amplification that nucleated cell counts were estimated. Produced via immunoSEQ multiplex PCR; TCRdb's table is partial and in-frame only. Clone size and the V and J calls come from that table; the DNA yielded D and trimming. Among a few hundred thousand clones listed, 70% to 90% were seen once. Germline V gene lookup returns CDR1 SGHRS and CDR2 YFSETQ. The CDR3 extends over 15 amino acids. Trimming pared 0 bases from V and 2 bases from J, leaving 9 bases between. The sample taken for sequencing was peripheral blood. The chain joins TRBV5-1 to TRBJ1-3; D not certain. This clonotype originated in a human donor in a cohort sampled during active COVID-19. As DNA, the CDR3 is TGCGCCAGCAGCTTGGGGAGTCTCACTGGAAACACCATATATTTT. Protein: CASSLGSLTGNTIYF.